This T cell receptor beta chain was identified during a study of T cell responses to AZD1222 COVID-19 vaccine. The repertoire was sequenced with immunoSEQ multiplex PCR; TCRdb's copy has only in-frame clones and lacks some. The sample lists some 150,000 clones, roughly 89% occurring once. Points from the study as a whole: Regions 160-218 and 743-854 held dominance among vaccine-associated CD4 TCRs, which spanned spike. Spike-specific TCR breadth and depth were elevated following two AZD1222 doses.

CDR1 is SEHNR and CDR2 is FQNEAQ in the germline V gene (reference sequence). V lost 0 bases to trimming and J lost 0 bases; unmatched junction nucleotides: 4. The CDR3 consists of 16 residues. Regarding this clone: Its cognate antigen is unknown.

The sample in question was peripheral blood, obtained 28 days after the second AZD1222 dose. This clonotype was obtained from an adult who received the AZD1222 COVID-19 vaccine. The V and J genes are TRBV7-9 and TRBJ2-7; 8 nucleotides agree with TRBD2. In DNA form, the CDR3 reads TGTGCCAGCAGCTTAGCGCTCGGGACTAGCTCCTACGAGCAGTACTTC. This translates into CASSLALGTSSYEQYF.